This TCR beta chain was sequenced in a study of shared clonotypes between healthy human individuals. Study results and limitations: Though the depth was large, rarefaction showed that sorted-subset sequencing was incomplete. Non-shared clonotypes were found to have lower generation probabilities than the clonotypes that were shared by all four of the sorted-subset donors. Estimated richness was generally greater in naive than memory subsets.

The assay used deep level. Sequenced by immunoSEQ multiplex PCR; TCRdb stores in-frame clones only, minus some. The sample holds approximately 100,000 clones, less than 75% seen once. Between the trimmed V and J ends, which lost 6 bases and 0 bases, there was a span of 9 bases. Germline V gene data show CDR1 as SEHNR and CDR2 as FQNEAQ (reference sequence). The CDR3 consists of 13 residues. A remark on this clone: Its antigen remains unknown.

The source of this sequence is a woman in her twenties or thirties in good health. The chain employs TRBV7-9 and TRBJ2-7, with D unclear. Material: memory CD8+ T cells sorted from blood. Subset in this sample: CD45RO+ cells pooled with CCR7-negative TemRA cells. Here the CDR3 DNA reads TGTGCCAGCAGTCCACAAATCTCCTACGAGCAGTACTTC. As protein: CASSPQISYEQYF.